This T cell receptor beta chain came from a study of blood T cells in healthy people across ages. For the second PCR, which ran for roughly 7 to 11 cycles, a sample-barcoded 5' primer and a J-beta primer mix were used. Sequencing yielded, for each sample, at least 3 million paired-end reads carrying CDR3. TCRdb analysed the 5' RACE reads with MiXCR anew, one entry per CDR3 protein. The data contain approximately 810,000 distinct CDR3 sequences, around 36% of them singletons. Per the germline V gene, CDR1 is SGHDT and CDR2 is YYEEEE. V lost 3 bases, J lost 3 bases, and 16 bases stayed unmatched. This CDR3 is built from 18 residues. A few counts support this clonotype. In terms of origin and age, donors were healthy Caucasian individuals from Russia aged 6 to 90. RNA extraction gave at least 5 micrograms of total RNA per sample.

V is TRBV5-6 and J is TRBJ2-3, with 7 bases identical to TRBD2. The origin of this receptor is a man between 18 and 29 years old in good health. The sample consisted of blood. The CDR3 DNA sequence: TGTGCCAGCAGCTCGAAATGGTATCGGACTAGTGCAACAGATACGCAGTATTTT. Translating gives CASSSKWYRTSATDTQYF.